This note documents a single T cell receptor beta chain sequence. Its antigen remains undetermined. It has no much larger one-base neighbor in the sample; base qualities were not kept. V gives up 0 bases and J gives up 7 bases, and the segment between their germline ends measures 9 bases. The CDR3, cysteine through phenylalanine, is 14 amino acids long. CDR3 DNA is the only sequence kept; it has 42 bases, read in frame from the first base. CDR1 MNHEY and CDR2 SVGEGT are derived from the germline V gene. The sample comes from a study of T cell repertoires in cytomegalovirus infection (dated by TCRdb to between 2017 and 2020). Notes on the research overall: Because public TCR beta signatures pointed to carriage of CMV infection together with the matching HLA type, the HLA type of each donor mattered for the analysis.

Results and caveats for the whole study, not just this receptor: Cumulative frequency of public TCR beta family members discriminated carriers of CMV infection plus the relevant HLA type in this cohort and an independent roughly 330-donor cohort. In the ex vivo response, HLA-C-restricted CMV-specific TCR beta clonotypes were dominant, and in two of eight donors the single most frequent clonotype came from this HLA-C-restricted group.

Sequencing used an Illumina HiSeq 1500. The raw public reads went through TCRdb reprocessing: fastp at Q25, MiXCR clone calling, in-frame beta chains kept. Entries are consolidated by CDR3 protein sequence, retaining the most common genes and DNA. This sample gives roughly 300,000 distinct CDR3 sequences in total; about 25% of them show up just once. The ten largest clones add up to approximately 13% of the sample. The TCR was taken from a human donor in good health (CMV status not recorded). Some clones in this sample may be carry-over from other donors' samples. The chain is made from TRBV6-2 or TRBV6-3 and TRBJ2-2; a tentative D call is TRBD2 (6 bases match). Input material: PBMCs. The sequenced DNA: TGTGCCAGCAGTTACTCGACTAGACGCGGGGAGCTGTTTTTT. It encodes CASSYSTRRGELFF.